The 19 T cell receptor beta chains listed next were all sequenced from one sample in a study of CD8+ T cells in alopecia areata. As for treatment: oral pan-JAK inhibitor, 5-10 mg twice daily. In each case, RNA was isolated and then reverse transcribed into cDNA as the sequencing template. TCRdb keeps only in-frame clones here, not all; method: immunoSEQ multiplex PCR. The repertoire holds more than 90,000 clones, with around 58% as singletons. This material consisted of CD8+ T cells sorted from blood, taken at week 4, from a patient treated with tofacitinib. These receptors were obtained from a human donor with alopecia areata.

Remarks on this clone: The sample contains more than one DNA sequence encoding this CDR3. The CDR3 sequence is CAWSYNTEAFF. DNA of the CDR3: TGTGCCTGGAGTTATAACACTGAAGCTTTCTTT. The chain couples TRBV30 to TRBJ1-1; D remains ambiguous. With 2 bases removed from V and 2 bases from J, the gap between germline ends came to 3 bases. CDR3 size: 11 residues. Germline CDR1 is GTSNPN and CDR2 is SVGIG (reference sequence).

This chain uses TRBV29-1 with TRBJ2-7, with D possibly called TRBD1 or TRBD2 (5 bases each). The V end was cut by 4 bases, the J end by 4 bases, with 17 bases between. The CDR3 is made up of 14 amino acids. Germline CDR1 SQVTM, CDR2 ANQGSEA. CDR3 sequence (DNA): TGCAGCGTTGTAGGATCAGGGAGAGTTTACGAGCAGTACTTC. Translation gives CSVVGSGRVYEQYF.

The genes are TRBV4-3 and TRBJ2-5; no firm D call. Trimming shortened V by 5 bases and J by 0 bases, and 7 bases separated the two germline ends. This CDR3 comprises 13 residues. Germline V gene lookup returns CDR1 LGHNA and CDR2 YSLEER. CDR3 residues: CASSGTNQETQYF. The CDR3 DNA reads TGCGCCAGCAGCGGTACTAACCAAGAGACCCAGTACTTC.

This clone was found a few times. The V and J genes are TRBV29-1 and TRBJ2-5; possibly TRBD1 for D (7 bases). Trimming shortened V by 4 bases and J by 10 bases, and 19 bases separated the two germline ends. The CDR3 is 13 amino acids. The V gene's germline CDR1 is SQVTM and CDR2 ANQGSEA. CDR3 in amino acids: CSVGGTAQEGQYF. The DNA for the CDR3 is TGCAGCGTTGGCGGGACAGCCCAAGAGGGCCAGTACTTC. The whole variable domain, filled in from reference TRBV29-1 and TRBJ2-5, reads SAVISQKPSRDICQRGTSLTIQCQVDSQVTMMFWYRQQPGQSLTLIATANQGSEATYESGFVIDKFPISRPNLTFSTLTVSNMSPEDSSIYLCSVGGTAQEGQYFGPGTRLLVL.

The genes are TRBV27 and TRBJ1-2; 10 bases line up with TRBD1. The V segment lost 7 bases and the J segment 4 bases; nucleotides outside the gene matches: 6. The CDR3 covers 14 residues. Germline V lookup: CDR1 MNHEY, CDR2 SMNVEV (reference sequence). CDR3 sequence: CASTHRDRGYGYTF. In DNA, the CDR3 is TGTGCCAGCACCCACCGGGACAGGGGCTATGGCTACACCTTC.

The chain uses TRBV6-5 and TRBJ1-1, with D perhaps matching TRBD1 (5 bases). V was cut by 1 base and J by 8 bases, with 11 bases left in between. The CDR3 runs to 13 residues. The V gene's germline CDR1 is MNHEY and CDR2 SVGAGI. CDR3 sequence: CASSYYKGREAFF. The CDR3 coding sequence is TGTGCCAGCAGTTACTATAAGGGGCGGGAAGCTTTCTTT.

This clone was observed a handful of times. Other nucleotide sequences in the sample specify the same CDR3. The V call is TRBV29-1, the J call TRBJ1-1; D unclear. Germline V gene data show CDR1 as SQVTM and CDR2 as ANQGSEA. V was trimmed by 4 bases and J by 5 bases, leaving 5 bases between them. This CDR3 region has 10 residues. The CDR3 region has the DNA TGCAGCGTTGGGGGTACTGAAGCTTTCTTT. This encodes CSVGGTEAFF.

J is TRBJ2-1 and V is TRBV29-1; TRBD1 aligns across 10 bases. This CDR3 contains 13 residues. The junction had 1 base not matched to a gene; V was cut back by 0 bases and J by 8 bases. Per germline, CDR1 SQVTM and CDR2 ANQGSEA. The CDR3 here is CSVEDGTGDEQFF. CDR3 DNA sequence: TGCAGCGTTGAAGATGGGACAGGGGATGAGCAGTTCTTC.

The V gene is TRBV19, the J gene TRBJ1-2, with unresolved D. Trimming stripped 3 bases from V and 6 bases from J, with 11 bases between. The V gene's germline CDR1 is LNHDA and CDR2 SQIVND (reference sequence). The CDR3 length is 13 residues. The CDR3 loop is CASSIAAVNGYTF. The CDR3 DNA sequence: TGTGCCAGTAGTATCGCGGCGGTTAATGGCTACACCTTC.

V and J are TRBV7-2 and TRBJ2-3; D is unresolved. The ends were cut back, 2 bases at V and 2 bases at J, with 14 bases in the middle. This CDR3 region has 16 residues. Germline-derived CDR1 and CDR2 are SGHTA and FQGNSA. CDR3 residues: CASSLLHADPTDTQYF. The CDR3 nucleotides are TGTGCCAGCAGCTTACTCCACGCAGACCCCACAGATACGCAGTATTTT.

The chain uses TRBV28 and TRBJ2-3, with 9 positions matching TRBD1. From germline, CDR1 is MDHEN and CDR2 SYDVKM. The CDR3 has 16 residues. The ends lost 4 bases at V and 4 bases at J; junction bases unmatched: 9. Written as DNA, the CDR3 is TGTGCCAGCAGTTCCTCACCGACAGGGGGGGCAGATACGCAGTATTTT. Translating it yields CASSSSPTGGADTQYF.

This sequence joins TRBV4-3 and TRBJ2-1; D unresolved. The CDR3 loop spans 15 amino acids. Deletions cut 0 bases from V and 5 bases from J, with 11 bases between. Germline CDR1 LGHNA, CDR2 YSLEER. CDR3 protein: CASSQDLPTNNEQFF. The CDR3 nucleotides are TGCGCCAGCAGCCAAGATCTCCCAACAAACAATGAGCAGTTCTTC.

The table lists this clone with a count of one. The gene calls are TRBV5-1 and TRBJ2-7, with D perhaps matching TRBD2 (5 bases). This CDR3 contains 14 residues. V lost 0 bases and J 0 bases, leaving 7 bases between the germline ends. Germline V gene sequence: CDR1 SGHRS, CDR2 YFSETQ. CDR3 amino acids: CASSLGGYSYEQYF. Written as DNA, the CDR3 is TGCGCCAGCAGCTTGGGAGGGTACTCCTACGAGCAGTACTTC.

The chain couples TRBV7-6 to TRBJ2-7; D is uncertain. V lost 4 bases and J lost 1, with 11 bases in between. Germline V gene sequence: CDR1 SGHVS, CDR2 FNYEAQ. This CDR3 spans 14 amino acids. This chain's CDR3 is CASSSTSESYEQYF. The CDR3 DNA is TGTGCCAGCAGCTCCACCTCAGAGTCCTACGAGCAGTACTTC.

The sample holds one count of this clone. The chain couples TRBV29-1 to TRBJ2-5; the D gene is possibly TRBD1 (6 bases). In germline, CDR1 is SQVTM, CDR2 ANQGSEA. Trimming shortened V by 0 bases and J by 4 bases, and 18 bases separated the two germline ends. This CDR3 comprises 16 residues. CDR3 amino acids: CSVEDPRRGSGETQYF. The CDR3, as DNA: TGCAGCGTTGAAGATCCACGCAGGGGTTCGGGAGAGACCCAGTACTTC.

The rearrangement uses TRBV11-2 and TRBJ2-4; tentative D call: TRBD1 (6 bases). Trimming removed 6 bases from V and 0 bases from J, with 15 bases in between. The CDR3 runs 16 residues. Per germline, CDR1 SGHAT and CDR2 FQNNGV. The CDR3 coding sequence is TGTGCCAGCAGGCTAGGGGGAAGTGTAGCCAAAAACATTCAGTACTTC. The encoded protein is CASRLGGSVAKNIQYF.

CDR3 nucleotides: TGCAGCGTTGAACTTCTAAACACCGGGGAGCTGTTTTTT. Translating gives CSVELLNTGELFF. The chain joins TRBV29-1 to TRBJ2-2; D is unclear. The CDR3 contains 13 residues. In germline, CDR1 is SQVTM, CDR2 ANQGSEA. V gave up 2 bases and J gave up 2 bases, with 6 bases separating them.

V gene TRBV19 combines with J gene TRBJ2-3; a weak D match, TRBD2 (6 bases). CDR3 length: 16 residues. Germline V gene lookup returns CDR1 LNHDA and CDR2 SQIVND (reference sequence). The V end lost 5 bases, the J end lost 0 bases, and 15 bases lay between the germline ends. For the CDR3, the DNA is TGTGCCAGTAGTGGCGGGACGACGACTAGCACAGATACGCAGTATTTT. The encoded protein is CASSGGTTTSTDTQYF.

This clone was seen a handful of times. The chain combines TRBV12-5 with TRBJ2-1, with D perhaps TRBD1 (5 bases). CDR1 is LGHNT and CDR2 is FRNRAP in the germline V gene. V shed 7 bases and J shed 7 bases, with 17 bases lying between them. The CDR3 covers 14 residues. The CDR3 DNA sequence: TGTGCTAGTGTAGGGCCAGGGCCCATAAATGAGCAGTTCTTC. Translating it yields CASVGPGPINEQFF.